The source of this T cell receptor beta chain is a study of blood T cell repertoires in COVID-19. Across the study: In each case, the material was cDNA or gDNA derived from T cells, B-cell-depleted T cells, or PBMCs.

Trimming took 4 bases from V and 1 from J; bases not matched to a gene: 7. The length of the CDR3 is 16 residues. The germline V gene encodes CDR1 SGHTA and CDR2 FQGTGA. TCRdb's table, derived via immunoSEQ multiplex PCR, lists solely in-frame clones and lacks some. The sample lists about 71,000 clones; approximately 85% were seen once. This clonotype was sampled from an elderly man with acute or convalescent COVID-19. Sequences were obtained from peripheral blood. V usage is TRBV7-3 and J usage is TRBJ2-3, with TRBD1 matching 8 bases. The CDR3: CASSSQGALGTDTQYF. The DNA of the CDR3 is TGTGCCAGCAGCTCCCAGGGGGCGCTTGGCACAGATACGCAGTATTTT.